The 4 T cell receptor beta chains listed next were all sequenced from one sample in a study of a mutant IDH1 vaccine in newly diagnosed glioma. Clones were sequenced by immunoSEQ multiplex PCR, and TCRdb holds only the in-frame ones, with some missing. This table has over 95,000 clones, 90% appearing once. The time point here: week 11, during vaccination. Every vaccine dose comprised 300 ug of mutant IDH1 20-mer peptide plus topical imiquimod. The antigens for these receptors are not known. Sequences were derived from PBMCs, sampled from a glioma patient whose treatment included an IDH1 peptide vaccine. Source of these receptors: a woman between 50 and 59 years old with glioma.

The chain recombines TRBV5-1 with TRBJ2-2; no firm D call. V lost 0 bases and J lost 6, with 15 bases in between. Germline V gene data show CDR1 as SGHRS and CDR2 as YFSETQ. There are 16 residues in the CDR3. The CDR3 loop reads CASSLASSLIAGELFF. The CDR3 bases are TGCGCCAGCAGCTTGGCCTCCTCTTTAATCGCCGGGGAGCTGTTTTTT.

The CDR3 nucleotides are TGCAGCGTCTCTGCCGGGAATGAAAAACTGTTTTTT. This translates into CSVSAGNEKLFF. The V and J genes are TRBV29-1 and TRBJ1-4; D unclear. With 6 bases removed from V and 5 bases from J, the gap between germline ends came to 10 bases. The CDR3 length is 12 residues. Looked up from germline, CDR1 is SQVTM and CDR2 is ANQGSEA.

DNA of the CDR3: TGTGCCAGCAGCTCGACAGGGACGATCGAGCAGTACTTC. Protein sequence: CASSSTGTIEQYF. V and J are TRBV7-9 and TRBJ2-7; TRBD1 matches at 7 bases. The CDR3 spans 13 residues. The germline CDR1 and CDR2 sequences are SEHNR and FQNEAQ (reference sequence). The V and J ends lost 4 bases and 6 bases, in that order; junction bases with no gene match: 6.

This clone was found a few times. The V and J genes are TRBV13 and TRBJ1-5; possibly TRBD1 for D (5 bases). The CDR3 totals 15 residues. Deletions cut 4 bases from V and 7 bases from J, with 17 bases between. Germline assignment: CDR1 PRHDT and CDR2 FYEKMQ (reference sequence). The CDR3 DNA is TGTGCCAGCAGCTCTTCGACAGAAATAAGGCAGCCCCAGCATTTT. It translates to CASSSSTEIRQPQHF.